This TCR beta chain appears in the sequencing data of a study of CD8 T cells in Susac syndrome. V lost 2 bases, J lost 2 bases, and 6 bases stayed unmatched. The CDR3 is 16 residues long. Germline lookup yields CDR1 MNHEY and CDR2 SVGAGI. Random hexamers served to reverse transcribe roughly 0.45 to 1 ug RNA. One entry per CDR3 protein, called by TCRdb with MiXCR from the immunoSEQ multiplex PCR reads. The data show about 150,000 distinct CDR3 sequences, with around 90% seen just once and 0.065% to 0.085% held by the top ten. TEMRA cells were FACS-enriched, while CD8+ and CD4+ T cells were negatively isolated.

Sequencing input: CD4+ T cells from PBMCs. This sequence was found in a human donor in good health. This rearrangement joins TRBV6-5 to TRBJ2-3, with 8 positions matching TRBD2. In DNA form, the CDR3 reads TGTGCCAGCAGTTACAGCCGGGAGGGAACCACAGATACGCAGTATTTT. Protein: CASSYSREGTTDTQYF.